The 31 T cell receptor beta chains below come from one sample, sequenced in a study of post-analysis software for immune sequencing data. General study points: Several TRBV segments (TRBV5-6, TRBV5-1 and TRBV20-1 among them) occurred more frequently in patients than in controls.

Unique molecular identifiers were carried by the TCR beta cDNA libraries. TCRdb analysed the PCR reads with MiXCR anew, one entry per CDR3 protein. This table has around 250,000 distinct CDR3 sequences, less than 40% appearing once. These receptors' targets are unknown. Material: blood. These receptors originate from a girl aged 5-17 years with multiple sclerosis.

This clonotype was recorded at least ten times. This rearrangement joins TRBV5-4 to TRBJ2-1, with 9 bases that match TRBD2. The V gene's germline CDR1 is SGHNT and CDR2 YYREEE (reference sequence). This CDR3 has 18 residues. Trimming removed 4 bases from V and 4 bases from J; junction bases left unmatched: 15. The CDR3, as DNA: TGTGCCAGCAGCCATCCGGGACTAGCCCCCCTTAATTACAATGAGCAGTTCTTC. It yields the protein CASSHPGLAPLNYNEQFF. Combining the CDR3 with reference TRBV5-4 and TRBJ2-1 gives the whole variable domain ETGVTQSPTHLIKTRGQQVTLRCSSQSGHNTVSWYQQALGQGPQFIFQYYREEENGRGNFPPRFSGLQFPNYSSELNVNALELDDSALYLCASSHPGLAPLNYNEQFFGPGTRLTVL.

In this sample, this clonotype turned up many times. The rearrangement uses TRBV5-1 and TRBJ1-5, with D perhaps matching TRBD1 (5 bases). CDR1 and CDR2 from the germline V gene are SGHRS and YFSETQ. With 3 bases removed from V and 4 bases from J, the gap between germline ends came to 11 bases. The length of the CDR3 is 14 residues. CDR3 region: CASSSGDQNQPQHF. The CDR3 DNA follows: TGCGCCAGCAGCTCGGGGGACCAAAATCAGCCCCAGCATTTT.

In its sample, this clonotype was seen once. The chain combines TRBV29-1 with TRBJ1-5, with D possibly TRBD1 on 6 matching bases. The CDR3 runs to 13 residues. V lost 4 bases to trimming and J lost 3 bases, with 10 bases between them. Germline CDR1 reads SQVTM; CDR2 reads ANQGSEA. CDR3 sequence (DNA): TGCAGCGTTGCGGACAGCGACAATCAGCCCCAGCATTTT. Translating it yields CSVADSDNQPQHF.

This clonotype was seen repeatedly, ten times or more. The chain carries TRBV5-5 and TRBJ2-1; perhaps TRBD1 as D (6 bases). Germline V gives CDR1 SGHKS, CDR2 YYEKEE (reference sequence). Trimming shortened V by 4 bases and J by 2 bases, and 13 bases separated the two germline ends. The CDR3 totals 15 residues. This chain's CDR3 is CASSPGPGAYNEQFF. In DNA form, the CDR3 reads TGTGCCAGCAGCCCTGGGCCAGGGGCCTACAATGAGCAGTTCTTC.

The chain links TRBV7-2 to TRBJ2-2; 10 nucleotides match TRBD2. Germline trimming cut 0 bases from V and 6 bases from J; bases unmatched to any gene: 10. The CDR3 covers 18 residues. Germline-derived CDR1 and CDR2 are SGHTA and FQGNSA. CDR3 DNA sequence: TGTGCCAGCAGCTTAGCACTCAGCGGGGGGGCCTCGGCCGGGGAGCTGTTTTTT. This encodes CASSLALSGGASAGELFF.

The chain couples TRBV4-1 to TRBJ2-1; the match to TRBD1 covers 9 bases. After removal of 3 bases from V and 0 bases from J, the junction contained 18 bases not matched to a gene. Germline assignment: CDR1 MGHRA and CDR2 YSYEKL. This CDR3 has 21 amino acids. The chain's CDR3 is CASSQESGTGLGSGSYNEQFF. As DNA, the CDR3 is TGCGCCAGCAGCCAGGAATCCGGGACAGGGTTGGGGTCGGGCTCCTACAATGAGCAGTTCTTC.

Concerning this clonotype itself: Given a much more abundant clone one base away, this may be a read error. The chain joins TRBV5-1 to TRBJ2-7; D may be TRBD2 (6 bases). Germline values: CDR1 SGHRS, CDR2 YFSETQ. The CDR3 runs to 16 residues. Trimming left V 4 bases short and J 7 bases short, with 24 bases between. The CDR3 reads CASSAAGLDAYNEQYF. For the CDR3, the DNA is TGCGCCAGCAGCGCTGCGGGACTTGATGCCTACAATGAGCAGTACTTC.

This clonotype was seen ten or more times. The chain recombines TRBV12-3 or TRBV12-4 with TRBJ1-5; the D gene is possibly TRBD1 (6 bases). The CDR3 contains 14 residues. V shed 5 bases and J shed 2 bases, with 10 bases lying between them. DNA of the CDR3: TGTGCCAGCAGTCCTACAGGGCGCAATCAGCCCCAGCATTTT. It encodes CASSPTGRNQPQHF.

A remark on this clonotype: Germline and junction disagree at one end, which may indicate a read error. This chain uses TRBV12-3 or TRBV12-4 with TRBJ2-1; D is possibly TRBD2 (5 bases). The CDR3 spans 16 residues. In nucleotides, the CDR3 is TGTACCAGCAGTTTAGGACTGTCCAGCTCCTACAATGAGCAGTTCTTC. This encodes CTSSLGLSSSYNEQFF.

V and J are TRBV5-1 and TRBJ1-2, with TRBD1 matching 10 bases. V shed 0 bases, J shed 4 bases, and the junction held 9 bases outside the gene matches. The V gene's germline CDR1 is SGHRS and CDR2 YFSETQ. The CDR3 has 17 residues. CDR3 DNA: TGCGCCAGCAGCTTGGGGCGTGGACAGGGGGATGGCTATGGCTACACCTTC. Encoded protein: CASSLGRGQGDGYGYTF. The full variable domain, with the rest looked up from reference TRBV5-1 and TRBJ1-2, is KAGVTQTPRYLIKTRGQQVTLSCSPISGHRSVSWYQQTPGQGLQFLFEYFSETQRNKGNFPGRFSGRQFSNSRSEMNVSTLELGDSALYLCASSLGRGQGDGYGYTFGSGTRLTVV.

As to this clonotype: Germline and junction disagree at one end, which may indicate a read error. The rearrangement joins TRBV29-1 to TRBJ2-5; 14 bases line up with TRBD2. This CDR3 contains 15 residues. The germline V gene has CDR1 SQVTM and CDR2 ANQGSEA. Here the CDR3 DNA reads TGTAGCGTTGACTTTGGGACTAGCGGGAGTAAGACCCAGTACTTC. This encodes CSVDFGTSGSKTQYF.

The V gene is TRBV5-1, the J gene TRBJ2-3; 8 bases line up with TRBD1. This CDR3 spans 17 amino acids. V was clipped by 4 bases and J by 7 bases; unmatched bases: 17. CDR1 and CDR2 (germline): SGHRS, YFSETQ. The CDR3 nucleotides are TGCGCCAGCAGCCCGGTGCAGGGGGCCGGGGGAACTTATACGCAGTATTTT. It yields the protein CASSPVQGAGGTYTQYF.

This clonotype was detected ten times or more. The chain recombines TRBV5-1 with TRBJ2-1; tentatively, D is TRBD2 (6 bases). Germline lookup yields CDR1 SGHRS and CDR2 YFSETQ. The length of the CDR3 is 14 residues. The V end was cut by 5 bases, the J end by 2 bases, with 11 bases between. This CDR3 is CASRRWGAYNEQFF. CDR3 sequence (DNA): TGCGCCAGCAGGCGCTGGGGGGCCTACAATGAGCAGTTCTTC.

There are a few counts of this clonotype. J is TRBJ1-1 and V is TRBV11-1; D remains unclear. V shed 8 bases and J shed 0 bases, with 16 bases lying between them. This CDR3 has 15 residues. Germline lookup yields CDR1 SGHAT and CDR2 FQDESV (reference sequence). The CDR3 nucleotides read TGTGCCAGCGGGTTGAGTCGAGGGTTGAACACTGAAGCTTTCTTT. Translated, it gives CASGLSRGLNTEAFF. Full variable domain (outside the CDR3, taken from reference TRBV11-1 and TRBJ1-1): EAEVAQSPRYKITEKSQAVAFWCDPISGHATLYWYRQILGQGPELLVQFQDESVVDDSQLPKDRFSAERLKGVDSTLKIQPAELGDSAMYLCASGLSRGLNTEAFFGQGTRLTVV.

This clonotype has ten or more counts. CDR3: CASSSLGLAGGPYEQFF. In DNA, the CDR3 is TGTGCCAGCAGCTCTCTCGGACTAGCGGGAGGGCCCTATGAGCAGTTCTTC. The chain carries TRBV7-9 and TRBJ2-1; 15 nucleotides line up with TRBD2. This CDR3 spans 17 amino acids. The germline V gene has CDR1 SEHNR and CDR2 FQNEAQ (reference sequence). The ends lost 4 bases at V and 8 bases at J; junction bases unmatched: 9.

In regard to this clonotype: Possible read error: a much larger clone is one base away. In DNA form, the CDR3 reads TGTGCCAGCAGCTTATCAGGAGCTAACTATGGCTACACCTTC. It specifies CASSLSGANYGYTF. The J gene is TRBJ1-2, the V gene TRBV7-9; D ambiguous. Germline assignment: CDR1 SEHNR and CDR2 FQNEAQ (reference sequence). The CDR3 has 14 amino acids. Trimming left V 2 bases short and J 0 bases short, with 7 bases between.

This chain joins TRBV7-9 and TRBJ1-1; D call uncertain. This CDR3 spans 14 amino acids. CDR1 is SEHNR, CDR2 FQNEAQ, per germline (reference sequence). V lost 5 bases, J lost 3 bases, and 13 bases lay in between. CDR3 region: CASSVNPRDTEAFF. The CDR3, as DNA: TGTGCCAGCAGCGTAAACCCCCGGGACACTGAAGCTTTCTTT.

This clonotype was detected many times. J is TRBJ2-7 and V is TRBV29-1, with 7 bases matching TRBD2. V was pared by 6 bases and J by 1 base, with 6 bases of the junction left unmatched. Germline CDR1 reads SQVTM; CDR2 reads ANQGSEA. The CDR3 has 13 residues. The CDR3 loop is CSVVLAASYEQYF. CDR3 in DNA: TGCAGCGTCGTCCTAGCGGCTTCCTACGAGCAGTACTTC.

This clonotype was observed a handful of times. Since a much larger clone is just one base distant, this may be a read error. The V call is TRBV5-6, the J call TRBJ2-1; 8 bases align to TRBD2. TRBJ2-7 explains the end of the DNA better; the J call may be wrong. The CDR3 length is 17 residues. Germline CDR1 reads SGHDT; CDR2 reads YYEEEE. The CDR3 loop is CASSPDILAASYNEQYF. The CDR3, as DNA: TGTGCCAGCAGCCCCGATATACTAGCGGCCTCCTACAATGAGCAGTACTTC.

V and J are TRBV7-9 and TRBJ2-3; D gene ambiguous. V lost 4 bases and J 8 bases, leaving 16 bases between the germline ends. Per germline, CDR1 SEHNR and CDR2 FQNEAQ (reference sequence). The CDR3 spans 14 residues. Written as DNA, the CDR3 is TGTGCCAGCAGCTCCCCCCGGCTGCCGTTTACGCAGTATTTT. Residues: CASSSPRLPFTQYF.

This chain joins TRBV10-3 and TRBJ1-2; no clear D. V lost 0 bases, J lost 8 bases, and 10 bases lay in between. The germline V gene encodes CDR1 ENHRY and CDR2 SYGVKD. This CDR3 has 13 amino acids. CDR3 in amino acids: CAISESDERGYTF. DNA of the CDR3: TGTGCCATCAGTGAGTCAGATGAGCGCGGCTACACCTTC.

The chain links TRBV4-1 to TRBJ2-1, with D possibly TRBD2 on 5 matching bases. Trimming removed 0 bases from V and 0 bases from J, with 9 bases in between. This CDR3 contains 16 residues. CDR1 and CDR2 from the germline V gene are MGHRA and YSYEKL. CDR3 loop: CASSQDSGSSYNEQFF. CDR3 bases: TGCGCCAGCAGCCAAGATAGTGGGAGCTCCTACAATGAGCAGTTCTTC.

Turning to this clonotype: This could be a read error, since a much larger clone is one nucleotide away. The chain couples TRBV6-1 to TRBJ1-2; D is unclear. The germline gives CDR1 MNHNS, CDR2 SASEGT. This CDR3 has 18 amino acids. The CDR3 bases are TGTGCCAGCAGTGAATGGTTTGGTAAGACAACGCGTAACTATGGCTGCACCTTC. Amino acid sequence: CASSEWFGKTTRNYGCTF.

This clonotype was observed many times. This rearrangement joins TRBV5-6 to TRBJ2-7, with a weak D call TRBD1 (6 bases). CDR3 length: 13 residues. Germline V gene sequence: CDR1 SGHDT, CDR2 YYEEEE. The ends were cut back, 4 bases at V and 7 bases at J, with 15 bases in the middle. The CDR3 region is CASSQGPTGEQYF. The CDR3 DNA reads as TGTGCCAGCAGCCAAGGGCCCACAGGGGAGCAGTACTTC.

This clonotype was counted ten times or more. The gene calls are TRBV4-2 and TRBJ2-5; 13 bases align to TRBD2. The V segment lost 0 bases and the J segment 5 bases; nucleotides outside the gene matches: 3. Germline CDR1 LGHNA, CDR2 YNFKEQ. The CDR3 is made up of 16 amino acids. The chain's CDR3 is CASSQERTSGSETQYF. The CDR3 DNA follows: TGTGCCAGCAGCCAAGAACGGACTAGCGGGAGTGAGACCCAGTACTTC.

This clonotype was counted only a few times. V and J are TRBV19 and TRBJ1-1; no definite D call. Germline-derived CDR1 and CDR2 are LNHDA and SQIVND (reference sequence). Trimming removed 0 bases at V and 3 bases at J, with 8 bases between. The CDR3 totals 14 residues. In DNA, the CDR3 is TGTGCCAGTAGTATAGACCCGGGGTACACTGAAGCTTTCTTT. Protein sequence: CASSIDPGYTEAFF.

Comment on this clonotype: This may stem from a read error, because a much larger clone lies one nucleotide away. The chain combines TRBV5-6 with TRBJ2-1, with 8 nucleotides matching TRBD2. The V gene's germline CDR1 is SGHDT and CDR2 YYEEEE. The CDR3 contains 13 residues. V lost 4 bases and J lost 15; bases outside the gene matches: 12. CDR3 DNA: TGTGCCAGCAGCCCGGGACTAGATTATGGAGGGTTCTTC. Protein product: CASSPGLDYGGFF.

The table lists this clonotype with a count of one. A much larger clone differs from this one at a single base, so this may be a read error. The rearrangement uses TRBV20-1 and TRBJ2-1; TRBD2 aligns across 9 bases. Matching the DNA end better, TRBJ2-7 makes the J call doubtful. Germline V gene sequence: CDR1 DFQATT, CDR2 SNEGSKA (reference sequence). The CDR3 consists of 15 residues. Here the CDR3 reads CSAAPGGRDYNEQYF. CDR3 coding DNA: TGCAGTGCGGCCCCCGGCGGGAGGGATTACAATGAGCAGTACTTC.

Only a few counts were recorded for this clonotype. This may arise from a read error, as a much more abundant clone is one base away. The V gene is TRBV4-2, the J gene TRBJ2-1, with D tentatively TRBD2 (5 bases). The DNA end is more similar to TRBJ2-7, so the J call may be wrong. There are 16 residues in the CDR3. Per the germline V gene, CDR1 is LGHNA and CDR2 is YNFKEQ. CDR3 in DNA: TGTGCCAGCAGCCCTAAGGGCGGGTTCTCCTACAATGAGCAGTACTTC. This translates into CASSPKGGFSYNEQYF.

The CDR3 reads CASSSPHGGKYF. DNA for the CDR3: TGTGCCAGCAGTTCGCCCCATGGGGGCAAGTACTTC. The rearrangement links TRBV28 to TRBJ2-5; the D gene is possibly TRBD1 (6 bases). V gave up 4 bases and J gave up 12 bases, with 15 bases separating them. The germline CDR1 and CDR2 sequences are MDHEN and SYDVKM. CDR3 length: 12 amino acids.

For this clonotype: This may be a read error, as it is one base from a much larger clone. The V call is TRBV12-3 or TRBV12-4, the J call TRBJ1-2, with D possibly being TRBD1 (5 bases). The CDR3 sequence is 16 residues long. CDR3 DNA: TGTGCCGGCAGCCCGGAGGGGACGGGAAAGAACTATGGCTACACCTTC. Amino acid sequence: CAGSPEGTGKNYGYTF.